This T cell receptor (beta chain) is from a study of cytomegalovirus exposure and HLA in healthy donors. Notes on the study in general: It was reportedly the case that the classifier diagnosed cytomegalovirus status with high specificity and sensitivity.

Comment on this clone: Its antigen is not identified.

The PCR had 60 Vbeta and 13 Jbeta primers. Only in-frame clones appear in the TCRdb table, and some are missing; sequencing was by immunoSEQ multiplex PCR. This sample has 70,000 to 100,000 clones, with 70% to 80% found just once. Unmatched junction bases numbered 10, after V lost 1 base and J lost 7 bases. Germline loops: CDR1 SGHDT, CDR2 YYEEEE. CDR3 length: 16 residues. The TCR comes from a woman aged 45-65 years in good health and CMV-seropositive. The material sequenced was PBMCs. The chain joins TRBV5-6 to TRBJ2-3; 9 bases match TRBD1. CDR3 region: CASSLQRDRDTHTQYF. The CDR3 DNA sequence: TGTGCCAGCAGCTTGCAAAGGGACAGGGACACCCATACGCAGTATTTT.